This T cell receptor beta chain was captured by sequencing in a study of human T cells and chemical hapten exposure. Study-wide context: Variability of per-sample TCR yields stemmed mainly from small differences in pooled library volume.

Notes on the study in general: The number of TCRs above 1 in 1000 frequency did not change after DPC sensitization.

The germline V gene has CDR1 MNHEY and CDR2 SVGAGI. The CDR3 extends over 15 amino acids. The germline V and J ends were trimmed by 0 bases and 5 bases, with 13 bases remaining between them. Individual cDNA molecules each carried unique molecular identifiers attached by the library. Study processing details: Individual samples carried between about 23,224 and 700,000 TCRs, with some 100,000 as the median. Using its own MiXCR run on the RACE reads, TCRdb lists one record per CDR3 protein. For this entry, the V and J calls and clone size follow TCRdb and not the study's own pipeline. The table includes roughly 46,000 distinct CDR3 sequences, about 4.5% detected once. This clonotype was counted many times. Its target is not known. As to time point: healthy volunteer bleed at 2 weeks. Blood, whole and unfractionated, served as the source for total RNA extraction.

This TCR derives from a human donor in good health. Some clones in this sample may be carry-over from other donors' samples. The sequenced material came from whole blood. The V call is TRBV6-5, the J call TRBJ1-2; no reliable D call. CDR3 DNA sequence: TGTGCCAGCAGTTACTCTTTCAATGGCATATATGGCTACACCTTC. As protein: CASSYSFNGIYGYTF.